A single sample gave rise to the 23 T cell receptor beta chains below, sequenced in a study of T cell clonality in common variable immunodeficiency. Repertoires were generated with immunoSEQ multiplex PCR, while TCRdb's copy carries only in-frame clones and drops some. The sample has around 55,000 clones, none seen only once. Sequenced input: peripheral blood mononuclear cells. Receptors were obtained from a person aged 18 to 75 in good health.

Concerning this clone itself: Sequencing ends 3 residues short of the CDR3 end; the germline J gene provides the rest. The J gene is TRBJ1-2, the V gene TRBV6-2 or TRBV6-3, with TRBD1 matching 7 bases. The CDR3 extends over 14 amino acids. Germline V gene sequence: CDR1 MNHEY, CDR2 SVGEGT. CDR3 DNA, as far as it was read: TGTGCCAGCAGCCGTGACAGGGCCCTGGGCGAC. As protein: CASSRDRALGD. The entire CDR3 sequence reads CASSRDRALGDYTF.

This clone was picked up many times. The sequenced CDR3 bases are TGTGCCAGCTCACCACGGGGACAGGGGGCGCATGGC. Protein product: CASSPRGQGAHG. The entire CDR3 protein reads CASSPRGQGAHGYTF. V usage is TRBV18 and J usage is TRBJ1-2, with 12 bases identical to TRBD1. The read finishes 3 residues shy of the CDR3 end, and the germline J gene is used to complete it. The CDR3 length is 15 residues. CDR1 KGHSH and CDR2 LQKENI come from the germline V gene. With 1 base clipped from V and 6 bases from J, the junction kept 3 bases outside the gene matches.

This clone came up many times. The CDR3 is cut off 3 residues early in the read; its end comes from the germline J gene. The chain carries TRBV6-1 and TRBJ1-6, with D possibly being TRBD1 (5 bases). The V gene's germline CDR1 is MNHNS and CDR2 SASEGT. Trimming stripped 4 bases from V and 10 bases from J, with 11 bases between. The CDR3 runs 13 residues. CDR3 loop: CASSVTVSSPLHF. The covered CDR3 bases are TGTGCCAGCAGTGTGACAGTAAGCTCACCC.

With respect to this clone: Coverage ceases 3 residues before the CDR3 finishes, and the germline J gene fills in the end. The genes are TRBV6-1 and TRBJ2-2; weak D call: TRBD2 (5 bases). Germline V gene lookup returns CDR1 MNHNS and CDR2 SASEGT. This CDR3 is built from 14 residues. CDR3 sequence reads: CASSERGLNEKLFF. The sequenced part of the CDR3 DNA is TGTGCCAGCAGTGAACGGGGTCTGAATGAAAAG.

At least ten counts were recorded for this clone. Read coverage stops 3 residues before the CDR3 terminus; the germline J gene supplies the remainder. The V and J genes are TRBV5-1 and TRBJ2-1, with 10 bases that match TRBD2. The CDR3 is made up of 16 amino acids. Unmatched junction bases numbered 1, after V lost 0 bases and J lost 1 base. Germline V gene data show CDR1 as SGHRS and CDR2 as YFSETQ. The CDR3 region is CASSLGSGGSYNEQFF. The sequenced part of the CDR3 DNA is TGCGCCAGCAGCTTGGGTAGCGGGGGGTCCTACAATGAG.

This clone has at least ten counts. Read data end 3 residues before the CDR3 end; the end is taken from the germline J gene. The identical CDR3 is also encoded by other nucleotide sequences in the sample. This chain links TRBV19 with TRBJ1-3; D may be TRBD1 (5 bases). This CDR3 is 17 amino acids long. V was clipped by 3 bases and J by 0 bases, with 15 bases between them. Germline CDR1 reads LNHDA; CDR2 reads SQIVND (reference sequence). This CDR3 is CASSIPGNPTSGNTIYF. The CDR3 bases that were read are TGTGCCAGTAGTATTCCAGGGAATCCTACCTCTGGAAACACC.

This clone was detected a few times. The read finishes 3 residues shy of the CDR3 end, and the germline J gene is used to complete it. The chain couples TRBV16 to TRBJ1-2, with 11 bases that match TRBD1. The CDR3 has 15 residues. Per the germline V gene, CDR1 is KGHSY and CDR2 is FQNENV. Trimming took 4 bases from V and 4 from J; bases not matched to a gene: 5. The CDR3: CASSPKGTGGYGYTF. CDR3 bases read: TGTGCCAGCAGCCCGAAGGGGACAGGGGGCTATGGC. Looking up the rest from reference TRBV16 and TRBJ1-2 gives the full variable domain: GEEVAQTPKHLVRGEGQKAKLYCAPIKGHSYVFWYQQVLKNEFKFLISFQNENVFDETGMPKERFSAKCLPNSPCSLEIQATKLEDSAVYFCASSPKGTGGYGYTFGSGTRLTVV.

On this clone itself: Sequence at one end of the junction differs from germline and may be a read error. The CDR3 protein is CAGRDRESSYNEQFF. The CDR3 bases that were read are TGCGCCGGCAGGGACAGGGAAAGCTCCTACAATGAG. This chain joins TRBV5-1 and TRBJ2-1; TRBD1 matches at 9 bases. The CDR3 end lies 3 residues beyond the end of the read and is filled in from the germline J gene. The CDR3 runs 15 residues. Germline V gene sequence: CDR1 SGHRS, CDR2 YFSETQ.

This clone occurred many times. The read is 3 residues too short to cover the CDR3 end, so that end is filled in from the germline J gene. The chain couples TRBV29-1 to TRBJ2-1; D unclear. With 7 bases removed from V and 5 bases from J, the gap between germline ends came to 6 bases. CDR1 is SQVTM, CDR2 ANQGSEA, per germline. This CDR3 spans 10 amino acids. CDR3 bases read: TGCAGCGCGCGCAACAATGAG. This sequence encodes CSARNNE. The CDR3 in full is CSARNNEQFF.

This clone was seen ten or more times. The read gets to within 3 residues of the CDR3 end, and the germline J gene fills in the rest. The rearrangement links TRBV5-1 to TRBJ2-7; 9 bases match TRBD1. V was clipped by 5 bases and J by 5 bases; unmatched bases: 14. The length of the CDR3 is 16 residues. CDR1 SGHRS and CDR2 YFSETQ come from the germline V gene. CDR3 DNA, as far as it was read: TGCGCCAGCAGGTTTACAGGGGGCGCGTTTCCCGACGAG. Its protein product is CASRFTGGAFPDE. The CDR3, in full, reads CASRFTGGAFPDEQYF.

In its sample, this clone was seen many times. The CDR3 end is not reached by the read, which stops 3 residues before it; the germline J gene fills it in. This rearrangement joins TRBV7-8 to TRBJ2-2; D is perhaps TRBD2 (6 bases). V was shortened by 1 base and J by 6 bases, with 6 bases between the two germline ends. Germline V gene lookup returns CDR1 SGHVS and CDR2 FQNEAQ. CDR3 length: 13 residues. CDR3 region: CASSLGDSGELFF. The sequenced CDR3 bases are TGTGCCAGCAGCTTAGGGGACTCCGGGGAG.

This clone was seen a handful of times. The CDR3 is cut off 3 residues early in the read; its end comes from the germline J gene. The chain links TRBV5-1 to TRBJ2-3, with 7 bases aligning to TRBD2. The germline gives CDR1 SGHRS, CDR2 YFSETQ. This CDR3 contains 15 residues. The part of the CDR3 DNA that was read is TGCGCCAGCAGCCGAACCCTAGCGGCCTTGGAGACG. It codes for CASSRTLAALET. The whole CDR3 region reads CASSRTLAALETQYF.

This clone was counted ten times or more. The read ends 3 residues early relative to the CDR3; the germline J gene fills the gap. The chain recombines TRBV30 with TRBJ1-5; 7 bases are shared with TRBD1. Germline loops: CDR1 GTSNPN, CDR2 SVGIG (reference sequence). The V gene end was trimmed by 3 bases and the J gene end by 4 bases; junction bases not matched to a gene: 3. This CDR3 comprises 13 residues. The CDR3 protein is CAWSHRGNQPQHF. The sequenced part of the CDR3 DNA is TGTGCCTGGAGCCACAGGGGAAATCAGCCC.

In its sample, this clone was seen many times. The CDR3 end falls 3 residues outside the read, so it is completed with the germline J gene. V usage is TRBV6-2 or TRBV6-3 and J usage is TRBJ2-7; weak D call: TRBD2 (6 bases). Germline assignment: CDR1 MNHEY and CDR2 SVGEGT. V lost 2 bases, J lost 1 base, and 9 bases lay in between. This CDR3 contains 14 residues. Partial CDR3 DNA: TGTGCCAGCAGTTACGGGGGGAATTCCTACGAG. This sequence encodes CASSYGGNSYE. The whole CDR3 sequence is CASSYGGNSYEQYF.

This clone was counted many times. The junction departs from the called germline gene at one end, perhaps through a read error. The read stops 3 residues short of the end of the CDR3; the missing end is completed from the germline J gene. V usage is TRBV4-2 and J usage is TRBJ2-7, with TRBD1 as a possible D gene (8 bases). In germline, CDR1 is LGHNA, CDR2 YNFKEQ. The CDR3 is made up of 14 amino acids. The CDR3 bases that were read are TGCGCCAGCAGCCGAAACAGGGGGGGCTACGAG. Residues: CASSRNRGGYE. In full, the CDR3 is CASSRNRGGYEQYF.

This clone was counted at least ten times. The read terminates 3 residues before the CDR3 end, so the remaining end is supplied by the germline J gene. The chain joins TRBV19 to TRBJ1-5, with a tentative D call TRBD1 (5 bases). V lost 5 bases to trimming and J lost 6 bases, with 20 bases between them. CDR1 and CDR2 (germline): LNHDA, SQIVND (reference sequence). CDR3 length: 16 residues. CDR3 DNA (partial): TGTGCCAGTAGTTTAACCCCGACAGCACGTTTTCAGCCC. Translating gives CASSLTPTARFQP. The whole CDR3 sequence reads CASSLTPTARFQPQHF. The variable domain in full, completed from reference TRBV19 and TRBJ1-5, reads DGGITQSPKYLFRKEGQNVTLSCEQNLNHDAMYWYRQDPGQGLRLIYYSQIVNDFQKGDIAEGYSVSREKKESFPLTVTSAQKNPTAFYLCASSLTPTARFQPQHFGDGTRLSIL.

This clone was detected many times. The read ends 3 residues before the CDR3 terminus; that terminus is restored from the germline J gene. The V call is TRBV5-1, the J call TRBJ2-3; TRBD2 aligns across 8 bases. Germline CDR1 reads SGHRS; CDR2 reads YFSETQ. The CDR3 is made up of 16 amino acids. Trimming cost V 1 base and J 2 bases; bases outside gene matches: 6. CDR3 DNA, as far as it was read: TGCGCCAGCAGCTTGCGCGGGGGGTTATCCACAGATACG. It encodes CASSLRGGLSTDT. The CDR3, in full, reads CASSLRGGLSTDTQYF.

This clone was recorded at least ten times. Read coverage stops 3 residues before the CDR3 terminus; the germline J gene supplies the remainder. This sequence joins TRBV7-3 and TRBJ1-3, with 10 nucleotides matching TRBD1. The CDR3 spans 15 residues. The V gene's germline CDR1 is SGHTA and CDR2 FQGTGA. Trimming at V came to 2 bases and at J to 4 bases, leaving 2 bases not matched to a gene. CDR3 region: CASSLDRGPGNTIYF. The CDR3 DNA, read in part, is TGTGCCAGCAGCTTAGACAGGGGGCCAGGAAACACC.

The sample holds many counts of this clone. CDR3 DNA, as far as it was read: TGCAGTGCTAGACCTCCTCGCACAGATACG. Translating it yields CSARPPRTDT. The whole CDR3 sequence is CSARPPRTDTQYF. The chain is built from TRBV20-1 and TRBJ2-3; D remains unclear. The CDR3 extends 3 residues past the end of the read, so its final part is completed from the germline J gene. The CDR3 runs to 13 residues. V was cut by 2 bases and J by 1 base, with 7 bases left in between. The germline V gene encodes CDR1 DFQATT and CDR2 SNEGSKA (reference sequence).

This clone was detected many times. CDR3 DNA (partial): TGTGCCAGCAGCTTGTACAACTCGGCGGCGGGGGAG. It is translated as CASSLYNSAAGE. In full, the CDR3 reads CASSLYNSAAGELFF. The gene calls are TRBV5-6 and TRBJ2-2; D uncertain. The read finishes 3 residues shy of the CDR3 end, and the germline J gene is used to complete it. Germline lookup yields CDR1 SGHDT and CDR2 YYEEEE. CDR3 length equals 15 residues. V gave up 1 base and J gave up 8 bases, with 15 bases separating them.

This clone was detected ten times or more. With the read ending 3 residues before the CDR3 end, the germline J gene is used to fill in that end. V is TRBV5-1 and J is TRBJ2-3; 9 nucleotides align to TRBD1. The CDR3 is 15 amino acids. The trim removed 6 bases at V and 5 bases at J, leaving 10 bases unmatched. Germline V gives CDR1 SGHRS, CDR2 YFSETQ. The CDR3 sequence: CASTTRTGVGDTQYF. CDR3 DNA, as far as it was read: TGCGCCAGCACCACCCGGACAGGGGTTGGAGATACG.

This clone was counted between two and nine times. The DNA ends 3 residues before the CDR3 does, and the rest of the CDR3 is filled in from the germline J gene. The rearrangement uses TRBV7-9 and TRBJ2-1; 11 positions match TRBD1. V trimming: 5 bases; J trimming: 7 bases; junction bases outside the gene matches: 7. Germline V gene sequence: CDR1 SEHNR, CDR2 FQNEAQ (reference sequence). The CDR3 has 15 amino acids. The CDR3 sequence is CASSTGQGARNEQFF. The covered CDR3 bases are TGTGCCAGCAGCACCGGACAGGGGGCGCGTAATGAG.

This clone was seen only a few times. The sequenced fragment ends 3 residues before the CDR3 boundary, so the rest is inferred from the germline J gene. The chain combines TRBV19 with TRBJ1-5, with D possibly being TRBD1 (5 bases). The germline V gene encodes CDR1 LNHDA and CDR2 SQIVND (reference sequence). V lost 5 bases and J 2 bases, leaving 16 bases between the germline ends. This CDR3 region has 16 residues. The CDR3 reads CASSGGQGRGNQPQHF. The CDR3 bases that were read are TGTGCCAGTAGTGGAGGGCAGGGAAGAGGCAATCAGCCC.